Sequencing of this T cell receptor beta chain was carried out in a study of blood T cell repertoires in COVID-19. Study overall: The United States, Italy and Spain provided the acute and convalescent COVID-19 samples. PBMCs, B-cell-depleted T cells, or T cells provided the cDNA or gDNA that made up the material.

Per the authors' pipeline: Researchers report that nucleated cell counts were estimated from reference gene primer amplification. The assay was immunoSEQ multiplex PCR, and TCRdb's table has in-frame clones only and misses some. The V and J calls and the clone size are those of that table, but D and trimming were determined from the DNA. This table has roughly 130,000 clones, around 82% appearing once. Input material: peripheral blood. The source of this sequence is a woman in her twenties or thirties who had recovered from COVID-19.

CDR3 sequence reads: CASHTLRGAQETQYF. The CDR3 bases are TGTGCCAGCCATACCTTGCGGGGGGCCCAAGAGACCCAGTACTTC. The gene calls are TRBV6-5 and TRBJ2-5; 8 bases are shared with TRBD2. Germline V gene lookup returns CDR1 MNHEY and CDR2 SVGAGI. The CDR3 is 15 amino acids. V trimming: 8 bases; J trimming: 1 base; junction bases outside the gene matches: 9.